This T cell receptor beta chain comes out of a study of CD8 T cells in Susac syndrome. With random hexamers, reverse transcription was performed on about 0.5 to 1 ug of RNA. A multiplex approach, immunoSEQ multiplex PCR, amplified TCR beta CDR3 across 54 Vbeta and 13 Jbeta. TCRdb fed the immunoSEQ multiplex PCR reads into MiXCR, producing one record per CDR3 protein. The sample lists 200,000 or so distinct CDR3 sequences, more than 90% seen once, with approximately 0.09% in the top ten. Purification of the CD8+ and CD4+ T cells relied on negative isolation, and TEMRA cells underwent FACS enrichment. CDR1 and CDR2 from the germline V gene are SGHTA and FQGNSA. Trimming removed 5 bases at V and 0 bases at J, with 16 bases between. CDR3 length: 16 amino acids.

V gene TRBV7-2 combines with J gene TRBJ1-1, with D hard to call. This clonotype originated in a human donor with multiple sclerosis. The specimen was CD4+ T cells from PBMCs. This chain's CDR3 is CASSLPIVGMNTEAFF. DNA for the CDR3: TGTGCCAGCAGCCTACCAATTGTGGGAATGAACACTGAAGCTTTCTTT.